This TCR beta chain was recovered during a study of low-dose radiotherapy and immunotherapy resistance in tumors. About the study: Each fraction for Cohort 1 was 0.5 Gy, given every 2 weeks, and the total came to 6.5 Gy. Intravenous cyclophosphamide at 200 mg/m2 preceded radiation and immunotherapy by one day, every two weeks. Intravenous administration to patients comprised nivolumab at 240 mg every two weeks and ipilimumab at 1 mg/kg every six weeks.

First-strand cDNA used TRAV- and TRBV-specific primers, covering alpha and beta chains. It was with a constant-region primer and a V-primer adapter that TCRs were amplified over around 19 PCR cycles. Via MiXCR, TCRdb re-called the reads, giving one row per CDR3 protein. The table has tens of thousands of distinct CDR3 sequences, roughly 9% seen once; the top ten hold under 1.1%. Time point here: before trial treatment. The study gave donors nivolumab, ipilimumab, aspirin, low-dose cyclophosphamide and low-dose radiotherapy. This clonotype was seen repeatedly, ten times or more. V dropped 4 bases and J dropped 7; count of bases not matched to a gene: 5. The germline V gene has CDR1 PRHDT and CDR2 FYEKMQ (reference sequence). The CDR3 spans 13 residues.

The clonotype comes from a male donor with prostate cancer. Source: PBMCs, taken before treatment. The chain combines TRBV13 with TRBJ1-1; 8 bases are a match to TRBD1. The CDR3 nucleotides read TGTGCCAGCAGCTCCCGGGACAGGCGTGAAGCTTTCTTT. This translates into CASSSRDRREAFF.